The entry below gives a single TCR beta chain sequence along with its context. The antigen is undetermined. This record comes from a study of graft-versus-host responses after intestinal transplantation. The overall study: Transplants were multivisceral, liver-intestinal, or isolated intestinal. Anti-thymocyte globulin induction, then tacrolimus and steroids for about three years, went to all recipients.

CDR1 is MNHEY and CDR2 is SVGAGI in the germline V gene. The CDR3 spans 13 residues. Unmatched junction bases numbered 4, after V lost 6 bases and J lost 3 bases. Broader study findings: Some GvH clones appeared in ileal mucosa or blood before recipient bone marrow. High graft-versus-host to host-versus-graft T cell clonal ratios marked allografts of patients with graft-donor macrochimerism.

Repertoires were generated with immunoSEQ multiplex PCR, while TCRdb's copy carries only in-frame clones and drops some. Here the sample spans some 100,000 clones, about 93% being singletons. The clonotype comes from a human donor who received an intestinal transplant. The chain couples TRBV6-5 to TRBJ2-7; 8 bases are shared with TRBD2. Sequenced material: unstimulated CD8+ T cells sorted from spleen or lymph node cells, taken before intestinal transplant. The CDR3 nucleotides read TGTGCCAGCAGCCGACGGGGGGGCTACGAGCAGTACTTC. The encoded protein is CASSRRGGYEQYF.